This record covers a single T cell receptor beta chain. The data were produced by immunoSEQ multiplex PCR, yet TCRdb's version contains in-frame clones alone and is incomplete. This sample yields a few hundred thousand clones, of which 90% are seen a single time; 3.5% to 5% belongs to the top ten. After removal of 4 bases from V and 1 base from J, the junction contained 13 bases not matched to a gene. In germline, CDR1 is SGHRS, CDR2 YFSETQ. The CDR3 is 17 amino acids. These data originate in a study of blood T cell repertoires in COVID-19. This receptor was taken from a woman younger than 30 with acute COVID-19. J is TRBJ1-1 and V is TRBV5-1, with 7 bases aligning to TRBD1. The sequencing sample was made of PBMCs or T cells enriched from blood (not recorded which). For the CDR3, the DNA is TGCGCCAGCAGCGCTCCGGGACAGCGGGTCTCGAACACTGAAGCTTTCTTT. It encodes CASSAPGQRVSNTEAFF.